The present T cell receptor beta chain was sequenced within a study of monozygotic twins with inflammatory bowel disease. General study points: Healthy co-twins exceeded IBD patients in TCRbeta diversity as measured by inverse Simpson.

Using the 5' RACE reads, TCRdb records one entry per CDR3 protein without DNA. The sample totals 150,000 to 200,000 distinct CDR3 sequences. This CDR3 region has 17 residues. Germline V gives CDR1 MGHRA, CDR2 YSYEKL. As to this clonotype: What it binds is unknown.

The sample was blood. The V and J genes are TRBV4-1 and TRBJ1-5; the D call from TCRdb, TRBD1, cannot be confirmed without DNA. The TCR was taken from a human donor with ulcerative colitis or Crohn's disease, or a healthy co-twin of an affected twin (not recorded which). The CDR3 loop reads CASSQADRGYSNQPQHF.